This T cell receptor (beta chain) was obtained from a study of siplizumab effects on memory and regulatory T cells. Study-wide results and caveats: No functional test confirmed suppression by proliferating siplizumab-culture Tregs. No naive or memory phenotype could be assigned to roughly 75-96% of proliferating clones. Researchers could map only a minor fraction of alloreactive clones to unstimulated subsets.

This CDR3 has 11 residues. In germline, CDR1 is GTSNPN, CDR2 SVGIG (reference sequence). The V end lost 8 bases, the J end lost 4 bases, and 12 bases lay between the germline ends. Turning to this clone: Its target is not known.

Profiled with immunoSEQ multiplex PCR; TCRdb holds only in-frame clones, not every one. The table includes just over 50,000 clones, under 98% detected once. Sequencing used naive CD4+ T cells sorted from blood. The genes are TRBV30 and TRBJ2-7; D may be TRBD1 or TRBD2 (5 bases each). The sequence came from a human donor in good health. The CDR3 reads CAQNWGYEQYF. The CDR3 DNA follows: TGTGCCCAGAATTGGGGGTACGAGCAGTACTTC.